Listed below are T cell receptor beta chains from one sample, sequenced in a study of cytomegalovirus exposure and HLA in healthy donors. Measured with immunoSEQ multiplex PCR; TCRdb has only the in-frame clones, and not every one. The sample shows 160,000 or so clones, around four fifths of them seen only once. Sequencing was performed on PBMCs. The receptors stem from a woman younger than 45 in good health and CMV-seronegative. The CDR3 runs from the conserved cysteine through the conserved F or W. A D gene is named only where the DNA matches it firmly. Only some rows state a clone size, as once, few, many or a class for expanded clones.

-	TRBV11-2	TRBJ2-1	-	CASSLEMVSSYNEQFF	TGTGCCAGCAGCTTAGAGATGGTGAGCTCCTACAATGAGCAGTTCTTC
few	TRBV30	TRBJ1-3	TRBD1	CAWSRDSGSGNTIYF	TGTGCCTGGAGCCGGGACAGCGGGAGTGGCAACACCATATATTTT
once	TRBV5-1	TRBJ2-2	TRBD2	CASSPPRRGGAGELFF	TGCGCCAGCAGCCCCCCCCGGCGGGGGGGAGCCGGGGAGCTGTTTTTT
-	TRBV19	TRBJ2-1	-	CASSIDYVTEQFF	TGTGCCAGTAGTATAGATTACGTCACAGAGCAGTTCTTC
-	TRBV7-9	TRBJ1-4	TRBD1	CASSKGQGRTANEKLFF	TGTGCCAGCAGCAAAGGACAGGGACGCACGGCTAATGAAAAACTGTTTTTT
-	TRBV5-6	TRBJ1-6	-	CASSFRVDSPLHF	TGTGCCAGCAGCTTCAGGGTGGATTCACCCCTCCACTTT
-	TRBV5-5	TRBJ1-5	-	CASSHGQINQPQHF	TGTGCCAGCAGTCACGGACAGATCAATCAGCCCCAGCATTTT
-	TRBV30	TRBJ2-5	-	CAWSAHRRFQETQYF	TGTGCCTGGAGTGCCCACCGGCGGTTCCAAGAGACCCAGTACTTC
few	TRBV28	TRBJ1-2	-	CASAGTSGVDGYTF	TGTGCCAGTGCAGGCACCTCCGGGGTGGATGGCTACACCTTC
-	TRBV5-1	TRBJ2-1	TRBD1	CASSLRDREQFF	TGCGCCAGCAGCTTGAGGGACAGGGAGCAGTTCTTC
-	TRBV5-6	TRBJ2-2	-	CASSLGQTNTGELFF	TGTGCCAGCAGCTTGGGTCAAACGAACACCGGGGAGCTGTTTTTT
-	TRBV6-1	TRBJ1-5	TRBD1	CASSTRGLVQPQHF	TGTGCCAGCAGTACCAGGGGGCTTGTTCAGCCCCAGCATTTT
-	TRBV6-6	TRBJ1-2	-	CASIQGLTYGYTF	TGTGCCAGCATCCAGGGACTGACCTATGGCTACACCTTC
-	TRBV28	TRBJ1-1	-	CASSFRANTEAFF	TGTGCCAGCAGTTTCAGGGCGAACACTGAAGCTTTCTTT
few	TRBV5-5	TRBJ2-3	TRBD2	CASSLWDREGLAGGPDTQYF	TGTGCCAGCAGCTTGTGGGATCGGGAAGGACTAGCGGGGGGGCCAGATACGCAGTATTTT
-	TRBV25-1	TRBJ1-5	-	CASSGPGGNQPQHF	TGTGCCAGCAGTGGCCCGGGTGGCAATCAGCCCCAGCATTTT
-	TRBV19	TRBJ2-7	TRBD1	CAKVQGTGPGKQYF	TGTGCCAAGGTCCAGGGGACAGGTCCAGGCAAGCAGTACTTC
-	TRBV30	TRBJ1-6	-	CAWSSDVGRALHF	TGTGCCTGGAGTTCAGACGTGGGGCGAGCCCTCCACTTT
-	TRBV30	TRBJ2-1	-	CASATRTLEQFF	TGTGCCTCAGCTACAAGGACTTTAGAGCAGTTCTTC
once	TRBV28	TRBJ2-7	TRBD1	CASSLSAGGGEQYF	TGTGCCAGCAGTTTATCTGCAGGGGGCGGCGAGCAGTACTTC
-	TRBV9	TRBJ2-1	TRBD1	CASETGDYNEQFF	TGTGCCAGCGAGACAGGGGACTACAATGAGCAGTTCTTC
once	TRBV5-1	TRBJ2-7	-	CASSLAGDEQYF	TGCGCCAGCAGCTTGGCCGGGGACGAGCAGTACTTC
few	TRBV30	TRBJ2-7	TRBD2	CAWRNPGGYEQYF	TGTGCCTGGAGGAACCCGGGGGGCTACGAGCAGTACTTC
once	TRBV4-2	TRBJ1-2	-	CASSQDPSRWGYTF	TGTGCCAGCAGCCAAGATCCAAGCAGGTGGGGCTACACCTTC
-	TRBV6-6	TRBJ1-5	TRBD1	CASSYGQGTQPQHF	TGTGCCAGCAGTTACGGACAGGGAACTCAGCCCCAGCATTTT
once	TRBV2	TRBJ1-1	-	CASSEAAGAVNTEAFF	TGTGCCAGCAGTGAAGCCGCAGGGGCAGTGAACACTGAAGCTTTCTTT
-	TRBV7-9	TRBJ2-7	-	CASSLVGYEQYF	TGTGCCAGCAGCTTAGTCGGCTACGAGCAGTACTTC
-	TRBV2	TRBJ1-2	TRBD1	CASSGLTGAYGYTF	TGTGCCAGCAGTGGCCTGACAGGGGCCTATGGCTACACCTTC
-	TRBV7-8	TRBJ2-3	TRBD2	CASSFNSGGMDTQYF	TGTGCCAGCAGCTTCAATAGCGGGGGAATGGATACGCAGTATTTT